This is a list of T cell receptor beta chains from one sample in a study of human CD8 memory T cell subsets. From its re-call of the 5' RACE reads, TCRdb lists each CDR3 protein once, without DNA. The sample table sets out about 6,000 distinct CDR3 sequences. Sequenced: CD8+ effector memory T cells (TEM) sorted from PBMCs. Receptors originate from a human donor in good health. CDR3s include the opening cysteine and the closing phenylalanine or tryptophan. Fields, in order: clone size, V gene, J gene, CDR3 protein. Clone size is not always given. Where it is, it says once, few, many or a class for expanded clones.

abundance: NA
v_gene: TRBV14
j_gene: TRBJ2-5
CDR3aa: CASSQSKTGQDQETQYF

abundance: NA
v_gene: TRBV15
j_gene: TRBJ2-5
CDR3aa: CATSREGGGGETQYF

abundance: NA
v_gene: TRBV27
j_gene: TRBJ2-7
CDR3aa: CASSHQGTYEQYF

abundance: NA
v_gene: TRBV11-2
j_gene: TRBJ2-3
CDR3aa: CASSFGSGTDTQYF

abundance: NA
v_gene: TRBV6-2/TRBV6-3
j_gene: TRBJ2-7
CDR3aa: CASRRGTSGRSLVQYF

abundance: large
v_gene: TRBV6-2/TRBV6-3
j_gene: TRBJ2-1
CDR3aa: CASSGSIGNEQFF

abundance: NA
v_gene: TRBV6-5
j_gene: TRBJ2-7
CDR3aa: CASSSNPDIDEQYF

abundance: NA
v_gene: TRBV6-1
j_gene: TRBJ2-1
CDR3aa: CASTGLGDVNEQFF

abundance: medium-sized
v_gene: TRBV4-1
j_gene: TRBJ1-1
CDR3aa: CASSQVGGAEAFF

abundance: NA
v_gene: TRBV29-1
j_gene: TRBJ2-1
CDR3aa: CSVMTGSTGEQFF

abundance: NA
v_gene: TRBV9
j_gene: TRBJ2-1
CDR3aa: CASSVEWAGTYNEQFF

abundance: NA
v_gene: TRBV9
j_gene: TRBJ2-7
CDR3aa: CASSPLFGGYEQYF

abundance: NA
v_gene: TRBV10-3
j_gene: TRBJ2-6
CDR3aa: CAIALSGANVLTF

abundance: NA
v_gene: TRBV2
j_gene: TRBJ1-1
CDR3aa: CASSVRGSDTEAFF

abundance: NA
v_gene: TRBV20-1
j_gene: TRBJ2-7
CDR3aa: CSARDQNSPLYEQYF

abundance: NA
v_gene: TRBV4-3
j_gene: TRBJ2-3
CDR3aa: CASSQAVADTQYF

abundance: NA
v_gene: TRBV9
j_gene: TRBJ2-1
CDR3aa: CASSVGDSRHEQFF

abundance: NA
v_gene: TRBV4-3
j_gene: TRBJ2-5
CDR3aa: CASSQASGIGETQYF

abundance: NA
v_gene: TRBV20-1
j_gene: TRBJ2-7
CDR3aa: CSAMARDRGYEQYF

abundance: NA
v_gene: TRBV7-2
j_gene: TRBJ2-3
CDR3aa: CASSPTGTGIMVTQYF

abundance: NA
v_gene: TRBV10-2
j_gene: TRBJ2-3
CDR3aa: CASIPDQSSTDTQYF

abundance: NA
v_gene: TRBV6-4
j_gene: TRBJ2-1
CDR3aa: CASSDGLAGTKQFF

abundance: NA
v_gene: TRBV15
j_gene: TRBJ2-3
CDR3aa: CATSRDRGGPDTQYF

abundance: NA
v_gene: TRBV7-8
j_gene: TRBJ2-1
CDR3aa: CASSLGHYNEQFF

abundance: NA
v_gene: TRBV12-3/TRBV12-4
j_gene: TRBJ2-7
CDR3aa: CASSLGSPYEQYF

abundance: large
v_gene: TRBV7-2
j_gene: TRBJ1-2
CDR3aa: CASSLWAGTGENGYTF

abundance: NA
v_gene: TRBV6-4
j_gene: TRBJ2-1
CDR3aa: CASSGGEFGEQFF

abundance: NA
v_gene: TRBV3-1
j_gene: TRBJ2-5
CDR3aa: CASSQDLSGRSLGETQYF

abundance: NA
v_gene: TRBV28
j_gene: TRBJ2-3
CDR3aa: CASGRSSTDTQYF

abundance: NA
v_gene: TRBV29-1
j_gene: TRBJ2-2
CDR3aa: CSGTGLTGELFF

abundance: NA
v_gene: TRBV6-4
j_gene: TRBJ2-3
CDR3aa: CASSITSESDTQYF

abundance: NA
v_gene: TRBV20-1
j_gene: TRBJ2-5
CDR3aa: CSASGGALQETQYF

abundance: NA
v_gene: TRBV13
j_gene: TRBJ1-4
CDR3aa: CASSLGDSGEKLFF

abundance: NA
v_gene: TRBV27
j_gene: TRBJ2-1
CDR3aa: CASSLMGQGYNEQFF

abundance: NA
v_gene: TRBV5-6
j_gene: TRBJ2-3
CDR3aa: CASSKLIGLADSTDTQYF

abundance: NA
v_gene: TRBV12-3/TRBV12-4
j_gene: TRBJ1-2
CDR3aa: CASSQLNYGYTF

abundance: NA
v_gene: TRBV15
j_gene: TRBJ2-2
CDR3aa: CATSRGSGDTGELFF

abundance: medium-sized
v_gene: TRBV28
j_gene: TRBJ1-6
CDR3aa: CASSFDRGFSPLHF

abundance: NA
v_gene: TRBV29-1
j_gene: TRBJ2-2
CDR3aa: CSVEDREVGELFF

abundance: NA
v_gene: TRBV5-8
j_gene: TRBJ1-2
CDR3aa: CASSSFEEANYGYTF

abundance: medium-sized
v_gene: TRBV19
j_gene: TRBJ1-5
CDR3aa: CASSMKVRGLKPQHF

abundance: NA
v_gene: TRBV7-9
j_gene: TRBJ2-1
CDR3aa: CASSPGQRSEQFF

abundance: NA
v_gene: TRBV20-1
j_gene: TRBJ2-1
CDR3aa: CSARDLAGGETYNEQFF

abundance: medium-sized
v_gene: TRBV3-1
j_gene: TRBJ1-2
CDR3aa: CASSPGQGTDGYTF

abundance: NA
v_gene: TRBV28
j_gene: TRBJ2-7
CDR3aa: CASSLSRLYEQYF